The 11 T cell receptor beta chains below all came from one sample that was sequenced in a study of regulatory T cells in long-lasting Graves disease. The authors built TCR beta libraries using iRepertoire HTBI primers and Arm-PCR of CDR3 regions. MiXCR was run by TCRdb on the multiplex PCR reads, yielding one entry per CDR3 protein. The repertoire consists of under 450,000 distinct CDR3 sequences, with around 15% occurring once and the leading ten covering 20%. Time point meaning: newly diagnosed GD, antithyroid drugs for less than 3 months. The TCR library used RNA extracted from PBMCs. These sequences were also reported in another study, on T cells in Graves' hyperthyroidism and ophthalmopathy.

The sequenced sample was peripheral blood mononuclear cells (PBMCs), obtained at new diagnosis, from a patient treated with antithyroid drugs. Receptor source: a woman younger than 30 with Graves disease.

As concerns this clonotype: A much larger clone lies one base from this, so it may be a read error. The chain links TRBV28 to TRBJ1-4; D remains unclear. From germline, CDR1 is MDHEN and CDR2 SYDVKM. The length of the CDR3 is 15 residues. Deletions cut 7 bases from V and 7 bases from J, with 19 bases between. CDR3 in DNA: TGTGCCAGCAAGACCCAAGGACGGGGAAGTGAAAAACTGTTTTTT. It translates to CASKTQGRGSEKLFF.

The CDR3 nucleotides are TGTGCCAGCAGTTACCCAGGGAGACTCCCCACAGATACGCAGTATTTT. This translates into CASSYPGRLPTDTQYF. This chain uses TRBV6-2 or TRBV6-3 with TRBJ2-3; TRBD1 or TRBD2 may be the D gene (5 bases each). The germline V and J ends were trimmed by 2 bases and 2 bases, with 14 bases remaining between them. The CDR3 spans 16 residues. The germline V gene encodes CDR1 MNHEY and CDR2 SVGEGT.

This clonotype showed up many times. The rearrangement joins TRBV3-1 to TRBJ2-1; D not resolved. The V gene's germline CDR1 is LGHDT and CDR2 YNNKEL (reference sequence). Trimming cost V 2 bases and J 11 bases, with 7 bases left between them. CDR3 size: 11 residues. As DNA, the CDR3 is TGTGCCAGCAGCCAACTACACAAGCAGTTCTTC. Amino acids: CASSQLHKQFF.

This clonotype was picked up many times. The chain couples TRBV12-3 or TRBV12-4 to TRBJ2-4; D remains unclear. The CDR3 has 16 amino acids. The V end was cut by 5 bases, the J end by 3 bases, with 17 bases between. The CDR3 is CASSPPQALGKNIQYF. The CDR3 bases are TGTGCCAGCAGTCCCCCCCAGGCTCTGGGCAAAAACATTCAGTACTTC.

This clonotype has just a few counts. The chain links TRBV7-2 to TRBJ1-2; D is unclear. This CDR3 is 14 amino acids long. V shed 1 base and J shed 3 bases, with 9 bases lying between them. Germline CDR1 reads SGHTA; CDR2 reads FQGNSA. The CDR3 protein is CASSLDHSHYGYTF. The CDR3 DNA reads as TGTGCCAGCAGCTTAGATCACAGCCACTATGGCTACACCTTC.

The V call is TRBV5-1, the J call TRBJ2-1, with unresolved D. Germline V gene lookup returns CDR1 SGHRS and CDR2 YFSETQ. There are 13 residues in the CDR3. V lost 5 bases, J lost 7 bases, and 13 bases lay in between. CDR3 loop: CASRAQSVNEQFF. The CDR3, as DNA: TGCGCCAGCAGAGCCCAAAGCGTTAATGAGCAGTTCTTC.

This clonotype has ten or more counts. This chain uses TRBV7-9 with TRBJ2-5; 10 positions match TRBD1. CDR1 SEHNR and CDR2 FQNEAQ come from the germline V gene (reference sequence). This CDR3 comprises 15 residues. V dropped 5 bases and J dropped 5; count of bases not matched to a gene: 8. This CDR3 is CASSPRQGARETQYF. DNA of the CDR3: TGTGCCAGCAGCCCCAGACAGGGGGCAAGGGAGACCCAGTACTTC.

This clonotype was observed many times. V usage is TRBV2 and J usage is TRBJ2-7; D may be TRBD2 (6 bases). The V end was cut by 8 bases, the J end by 3 bases, with 23 bases between. Germline values: CDR1 SNHLY, CDR2 FYNNEI. This CDR3 is built from 16 residues. DNA of the CDR3: TGTGCCAGCTTTCGACTAGGGAGTCGGCAACGCTACGAGCAGTACTTC. This encodes CASFRLGSRQRYEQYF.

This clonotype was seen more than once but under ten times. The chain combines TRBV7-9 with TRBJ2-3, with D maybe TRBD2 (6 bases). Trimming removed 1 base from V and 4 bases from J, with 18 bases in between. The CDR3 has 17 residues. Germline values: CDR1 SEHNR, CDR2 FQNEAQ (reference sequence). The CDR3 protein is CASSLVSGGLLPDTQYF. CDR3 nucleotide sequence: TGTGCCAGCAGCTTAGTCTCAGGAGGGCTACTTCCAGATACGCAGTATTTT.

This clonotype was seen at least ten times. The V call is TRBV2, the J call TRBJ2-7, with D tentatively TRBD2 (6 bases). Deletions cut 6 bases from V and 4 bases from J, with 19 bases between. Germline-derived CDR1 and CDR2 are SNHLY and FYNNEI. This CDR3 comprises 15 residues. The DNA of the CDR3 is TGTGCCAGCAGCAGAACGGGAGCGTTAGGTTACGAGCAGTACTTC. This encodes CASSRTGALGYEQYF.

The J gene is TRBJ2-1, the V gene TRBV30, with 7 nucleotides matching TRBD2. J was trimmed by 8 bases and V by 5 bases; bases with no gene match: 12. The CDR3 extends over 14 amino acids. CDR1 is GTSNPN and CDR2 is SVGIG in the germline V gene (reference sequence). DNA for the CDR3: TGTGCCTGGGTTCGACTGGCGGGAGTATATGAGCAGTTCTTC. It yields the protein CAWVRLAGVYEQFF.